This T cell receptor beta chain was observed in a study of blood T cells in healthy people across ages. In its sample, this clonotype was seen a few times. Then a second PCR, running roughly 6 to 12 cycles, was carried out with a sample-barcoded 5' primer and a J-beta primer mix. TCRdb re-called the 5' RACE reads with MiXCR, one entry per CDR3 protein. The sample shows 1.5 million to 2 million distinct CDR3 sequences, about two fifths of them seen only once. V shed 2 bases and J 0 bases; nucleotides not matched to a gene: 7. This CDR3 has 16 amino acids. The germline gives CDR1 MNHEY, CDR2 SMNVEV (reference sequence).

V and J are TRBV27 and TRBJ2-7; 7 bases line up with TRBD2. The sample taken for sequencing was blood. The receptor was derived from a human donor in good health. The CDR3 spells CASSLGAGSSSYEQYF. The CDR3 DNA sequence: TGTGCCAGCAGTTTAGGAGCGGGGAGCAGCTCCTACGAGCAGTACTTC.